The rows below give T cell receptor beta chains drawn from one sample of a study of blood T cell repertoires in COVID-19. TCRdb's table, derived via immunoSEQ multiplex PCR, lists solely in-frame clones and lacks some. The sample includes around 140,000 clones, 84% seen only once; the top ten take around 9.5%. Sequencing was carried out using peripheral blood. The receptors derive from a man aged 30-40 years with COVID-19, enrolled during active disease. Both conserved end residues are part of each CDR3. A D gene is named only where the DNA matches it firmly. Only some rows state a clone size, as once, few, many or a class for expanded clones.

14	TRBJ2-3	NA	TRBV28	TRBD2	CATQRGEGTDTQYF	TGTGCCACCCAACGGGGGGAGGGCACAGATACGCAGTATTTT
15	TRBJ2-1	NA	TRBV25-1	TRBD2	CASSPDRLAYNEQFF	TGTGCCAGCAGTCCGGACAGACTAGCGTACAATGAGCAGTTCTTC
14	TRBJ1-2	NA	TRBV7-2	NA	CASSLMTGNYGYTF	TGTGCCAGCAGCTTGATGACCGGGAACTATGGCTACACCTTC
13	TRBJ1-1	NA	TRBV11-2	NA	CASSSGANTEAFF	TGTGCCAGCAGCTCTGGGGCCAACACTGAAGCTTTCTTT
15	TRBJ2-7	NA	TRBV27	NA	CASSLSAGVSYEQYF	TGTGCCAGCAGTCTCTCGGCCGGGGTCTCCTACGAGCAGTACTTC
13	TRBJ2-7	NA	TRBV18	NA	CASSPGQTYEQYF	TGTGCCAGCTCACCGGGACAAACCTACGAGCAGTACTTC
14	TRBJ2-7	NA	TRBV19	TRBD2	CASSLLAGADEQYF	TGTGCCAGTAGTCTCCTAGCGGGAGCTGACGAGCAGTACTTC
16	TRBJ2-7	NA	TRBV7-2	TRBD1	CASSLEPLDRAYEQYF	TGTGCCAGCAGCTTAGAGCCCCTGGACAGGGCCTACGAGCAGTACTTC
15	TRBJ1-5	NA	TRBV7-2	NA	CASSFRARLDQPQHF	TGTGCCAGCAGCTTCCGCGCGAGATTAGATCAGCCCCAGCATTTT
14	TRBJ1-6	many	TRBV10-2	TRBD1	CASSERTGGSPLHF	TGCGCCAGCAGTGAGAGGACAGGTGGTTCACCCCTCCACTTT
16	TRBJ1-4	NA	TRBV27	TRBD1	CASSLLGGAWDEKLFF	TGTGCCAGCAGTTTATTAGGGGGCGCTTGGGATGAAAAACTGTTTTTT
13	TRBJ1-1	NA	TRBV28	NA	CATERAANTEAFF	TGTGCCACAGAGAGGGCGGCGAACACTGAAGCTTTCTTT
15	TRBJ1-2	NA	TRBV11-2	TRBD1	CASSSSLDRVVGYTF	TGTGCCAGCAGCTCGAGCCTTGACAGGGTGGTTGGCTACACCTTC
16	TRBJ2-3	NA	TRBV5-1	TRBD1	CASSSPAGTGTDTQYF	TGCGCCAGCAGCTCCCCTGCCGGGACAGGCACAGATACGCAGTATTTT
16	TRBJ2-1	NA	TRBV5-4	TRBD1	CASSLGGQSSYNEQFF	TGTGCCAGCAGCTTGGGGGGACAGAGCTCCTACAATGAGCAGTTCTTC
14	TRBJ2-3	NA	TRBV21-1	NA	CASSPPEREFRQYF	TGTGCCAGCAGCCCGCCCGAGCGGGAGTTTCGGCAGTATTTT
18	TRBJ2-2	once	TRBV27	NA	CASSPSPLGNANTGELFF	TGTGCCAGCAGTCCCTCCCCCTTGGGCAACGCGAACACCGGGGAGCTGTTTTTT
16	TRBJ1-5	NA	TRBV2	NA	CASSPAGGISNQPQHF	TGTGCCAGCAGTCCCGCGGGGGGGATTAGCAATCAGCCCCAGCATTTT
14	TRBJ2-7	NA	TRBV5-5	NA	CASNGLSSSYEQYF	TGTGCCAGCAATGGACTCTCCTCTTCCTACGAGCAGTACTTC
16	TRBJ2-7	NA	TRBV4-1	NA	CASSQTSTKSSYEQYF	TGCGCCAGCAGCCAAACCTCGACAAAGAGCTCCTACGAGCAGTACTTC
11	TRBJ1-1	NA	TRBV19	NA	CASSKNRLAAF	TGTGCCAGTAGTAAGAACAGGCTTGCTGCTTTT
15	TRBJ2-1	NA	TRBV9	TRBD2	CASSLTSGDYNEQFF	TGTGCCAGCAGCTTGACTAGCGGGGACTACAATGAGCAGTTCTTC
13	TRBJ2-5	once	TRBV19	NA	CASEGSHQETQYF	TGTGCCAGTGAGGGCAGCCACCAAGAGACCCAGTACTTC
18	TRBJ2-5	NA	TRBV11-2	TRBD2	CASSSPSWVAGGEETQYF	TGTGCCAGCAGCTCCCCATCGTGGGTGGCGGGAGGGGAAGAGACCCAGTACTTC
14	TRBJ2-2	few	TRBV21-1	NA	CASPGQENTGELFF	TGTGCCAGCCCGGGACAGGAGAACACCGGGGAGCTGTTTTTT
14	TRBJ2-1	NA	TRBV4-1	TRBD2	CASRASGRDNEQFF	TGCGCCAGCAGGGCTAGCGGGAGGGACAATGAGCAGTTCTTC
15	TRBJ1-1	NA	TRBV4-2	NA	CASSQDRGFGTEAFF	TGTGCCAGCAGCCAAGATAGAGGGTTTGGCACTGAAGCTTTCTTT
15	TRBJ1-1	NA	TRBV5-1	TRBD1	CASSPSTGPNTEAFF	TGCGCCAGCAGCCCATCGACAGGGCCGAACACTGAAGCTTTCTTT
15	TRBJ2-2	NA	TRBV5-6	TRBD1	CASSGGQGRTGELFF	TGTGCCAGCAGCGGCGGACAGGGCCGAACCGGGGAGCTGTTTTTT
15	TRBJ2-1	NA	TRBV15	TRBD2	CATSRALREGNEQFF	TGTGCCACCAGCAGAGCGCTGCGGGAGGGAAATGAGCAGTTCTTC
13	TRBJ1-1	NA	TRBV9	NA	CATSRGMNTEAFF	TGTGCCACCTCGCGGGGTATGAACACTGAAGCTTTCTTT
14	TRBJ2-7	NA	TRBV19	NA	CASSIIASSYEQYF	TGTGCCAGTAGTATTATAGCGAGCTCCTACGAGCAGTACTTC
15	TRBJ1-6	NA	TRBV28	TRBD1	CASSPQDRENSPLHF	TGTGCCAGCAGTCCCCAAGACAGGGAGAATTCACCCCTCCACTTT
16	TRBJ2-2	NA	TRBV7-9	NA	CASSTEGRENTGELFF	TGTGCCAGCAGCACCGAGGGGCGGGAGAACACCGGGGAGCTGTTTTTT
14	TRBJ1-4	NA	TRBV4-1	NA	CASSLGGTGEKLFF	TGCGCCAGCTCCCTTGGGGGCACCGGCGAAAAACTGTTTTTT
13	TRBJ2-7	few	TRBV9	NA	CASSVVGGGEQYF	TGTGCCAGCAGCGTAGTAGGGGGAGGGGAGCAGTACTTC
15	TRBJ1-5	NA	TRBV3-1/TRBV3-2	NA	CASSQARGGDQPQHF	TGTGCCAGCAGCCAAGCCCGGGGGGGGGATCAGCCCCAGCATTTT
14	TRBJ1-2	NA	TRBV6-2/TRBV6-3	NA	CASSSFGGGYGYTF	TGTGCCAGCAGTTCTTTTGGGGGCGGCTATGGCTACACCTTC
16	TRBJ2-3	few	TRBV5-1	NA	CASSRSGQRYTDTQYF	TGCGCCAGCAGCCGATCCGGACAGAGATACACAGATACGCAGTATTTT
15	TRBJ2-1	NA	TRBV24-1	TRBD2	CATSEPGLGSNEQFF	TGTGCCACCAGTGAGCCCGGACTAGGCAGCAATGAGCAGTTCTTC